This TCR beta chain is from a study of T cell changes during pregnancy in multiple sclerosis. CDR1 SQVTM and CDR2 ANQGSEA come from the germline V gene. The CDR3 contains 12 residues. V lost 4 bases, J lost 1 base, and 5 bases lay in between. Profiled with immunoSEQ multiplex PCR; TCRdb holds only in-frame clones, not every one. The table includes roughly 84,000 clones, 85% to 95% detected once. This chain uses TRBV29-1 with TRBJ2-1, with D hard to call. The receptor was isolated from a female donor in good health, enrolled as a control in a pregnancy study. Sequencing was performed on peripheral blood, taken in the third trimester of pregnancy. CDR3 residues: CSVASSYNEQFF. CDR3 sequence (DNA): TGCAGCGTTGCCTCGTCCTACAATGAGCAGTTCTTC.